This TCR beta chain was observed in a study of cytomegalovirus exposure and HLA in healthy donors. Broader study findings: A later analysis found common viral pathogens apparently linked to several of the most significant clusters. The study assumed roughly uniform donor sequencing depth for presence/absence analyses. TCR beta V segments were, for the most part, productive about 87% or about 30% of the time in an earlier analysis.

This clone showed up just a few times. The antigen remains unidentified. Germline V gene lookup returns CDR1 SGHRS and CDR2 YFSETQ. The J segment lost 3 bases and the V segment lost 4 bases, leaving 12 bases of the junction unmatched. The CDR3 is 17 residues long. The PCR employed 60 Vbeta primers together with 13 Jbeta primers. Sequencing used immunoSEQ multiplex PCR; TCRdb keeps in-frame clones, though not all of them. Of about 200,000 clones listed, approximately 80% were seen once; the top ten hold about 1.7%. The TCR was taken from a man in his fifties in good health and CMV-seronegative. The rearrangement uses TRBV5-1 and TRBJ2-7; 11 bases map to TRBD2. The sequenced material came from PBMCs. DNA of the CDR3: TGCGCCAGCAGCCCTACGGGCATTAGCGGGAGGGGCTACGAGCAGTACTTC. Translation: CASSPTGISGRGYEQYF.